The 10 T cell receptor beta chains below all came from one sample that was sequenced in a study of metastatic and nonmetastatic thyroid tumors. Thyroid surgery was performed in patients who had received no treatment beforehand. TCRdb reassembled clones from the PCR reads with MiXCR. The sample shows more than 90,000 clones, roughly 13% of them seen only once. The sequencing input was blood. These receptor sequences come from a female donor with papillary thyroid cancer or a benign thyroid nodule (not recorded which). Some clones in this sample may be carry-over from other donors' samples.

This clone was recorded many times. This chain uses TRBV6-1 with TRBJ1-5, with a tentative D call TRBD1 (5 bases). Germline V gene sequence: CDR1 MNHNS, CDR2 SASEGT. Trimming left V 5 bases short and J 0 bases short, with 14 bases between. The CDR3 consists of 16 residues. The CDR3 coding sequence is TGTGCCAGCAGTTCCGCCCGACAGTATAGCAATCAGCCCCAGCATTTT. It is translated as CASSSARQYSNQPQHF.

Ten or more counts support this clone. Here the CDR3 reads CASSPRHSNQPQHF. For the CDR3, the DNA is TGTGCCAGCAGTCCTCGACATAGCAATCAGCCCCAGCATTTT. The chain joins TRBV28 to TRBJ1-5, with D uncertain. CDR1 MDHEN and CDR2 SYDVKM come from the germline V gene. The CDR3 totals 14 residues. V was shortened by 5 bases and J by 0 bases, with 8 bases between the two germline ends.

This clone appeared many times. The chain couples TRBV19 to TRBJ1-1, with D uncertain. Germline assignment: CDR1 LNHDA and CDR2 SQIVND (reference sequence). The CDR3 is 16 residues long. V shed 5 bases and J shed 8 bases, with 24 bases lying between them. The CDR3 protein is CASSGFRAERRTEAFF. As DNA, the CDR3 is TGTGCCAGTAGTGGTTTCCGGGCAGAACGACGGACGGAAGCTTTCTTT.

This clone showed up many times. The V and J genes are TRBV19 and TRBJ2-7, with TRBD2 matching 7 bases. CDR1 and CDR2 from the germline V gene are LNHDA and SQIVND (reference sequence). V lost 1 base to trimming and J lost 6 bases; unmatched junction nucleotides: 9. This CDR3 is 15 amino acids long. The CDR3, as DNA: TGTGCCAGTAGTATAGGGTTAGCGGGTGGACGCGAGCAGTACTTC. Translating it yields CASSIGLAGGREQYF.

In this sample, this clone turned up once. V and J are TRBV9 and TRBJ1-3, with 10 bases matching TRBD1. CDR3 size: 16 residues. Per the germline V gene, CDR1 is SGDLS and CDR2 is YYNGEE. With V trimmed by 3 bases and J by 7 bases, 10 bases remained unmatched. The CDR3 DNA reads TGTGCCAGCAGCGAGGGACCGACAGGGGGCGCGAACACCATATATTTT. The encoded protein is CASSEGPTGGANTIYF.

This clone was counted many times. The chain uses TRBV4-3 and TRBJ2-7; a weak D match, TRBD1 (5 bases). Germline CDR1 LGHNA, CDR2 YSLEER. V dropped 1 base and J dropped 4 bases, with 11 bases sitting between them. The CDR3 is 14 residues long. The chain's CDR3 is CASSQGDSRYEQYF. CDR3 coding DNA: TGCGCCAGCAGCCAAGGCGACAGCCGTTACGAGCAGTACTTC.

This clone was counted a few times. A read error is possible here, since a much larger clone lies one base away. The V and J genes are TRBV28 and TRBJ2-3; tentatively, D is TRBD2 (6 bases). Germline V gives CDR1 MDHEN, CDR2 SYDVKM. The CDR3 is 15 amino acids. The germline V and J ends were trimmed by 8 bases and 1 base, with 16 bases remaining between them. This CDR3 is CASFTRASGTDTQYF. DNA for the CDR3: TGTGCCAGCTTCACCCGGGCTAGCGGCACAGATACGCAGTATTTT.

This clone was recorded at least ten times. The chain uses TRBV29-1 and TRBJ2-7; 11 bases fit TRBD1. CDR1 SQVTM and CDR2 ANQGSEA come from the germline V gene. The CDR3 extends over 12 amino acids. V trimming: 6 bases; J trimming: 4 bases; junction bases outside the gene matches: 2. CDR3 protein: CSVRDRGYEQYF. CDR3 nucleotide sequence: TGCAGCGTAAGGGACAGGGGGTACGAGCAGTACTTC.

This clone was counted only a few times. A much larger clone lies a single base off, so this may be a read error. The chain is built from TRBV6-4 and TRBJ2-5; a weak D match, TRBD2 (5 bases). The CDR3 sequence is 18 residues long. V was trimmed by 2 bases and J by 1 base, leaving 20 bases between them. Germline-derived CDR1 and CDR2 are MRHNA and SNTAGT. The chain's CDR3 is CASSDPGCSSWIQETQYF. CDR3 in DNA: TGTGCCAGCAGTGACCCCGGTTGCTCTAGCTGGATCCAAGAGACCCAGTACTTC.

This clone was seen once. One base away lies a much larger clone, so this may be a sequencing read error. Other nucleotide sequences from this sample produce the same CDR3. The chain employs TRBV14 and TRBJ1-1; possible D gene TRBD1, 6 bases. Between the trimmed V and J ends, which lost 2 bases and 8 bases, there was a span of 18 bases. The CDR3 extends over 15 amino acids. Per germline, CDR1 SGHDN and CDR2 FVKESK. The CDR3 bases are TGTGCCAGCAGCCAACTCTTCTGGGGGGCGACCGAAGCTTTCTTT. It encodes CASSQLFWGATEAFF.